The rows below give T cell receptor beta chains drawn from one sample of a study of T cells in Graves' hyperthyroidism and ophthalmopathy. TCRdb redid the calling of the multiplex PCR reads with MiXCR, one entry per CDR3 protein. This sample carries roughly 560,000 distinct CDR3 sequences, about 14% of them seen once, and the ten largest clones take 4% to 5.5%. The sequencing input was blood. The source is a woman aged 35 to 49 with Graves' ophthalmopathy. Each CDR3 is given with its conserved first and last residue. Fields, in order: V gene, clone size, D gene, J gene, CDR3 protein, CDR3 DNA. A D gene is named only where the DNA matches it firmly. Part of the rows lack a size; the others show once, few, many or a class for expanded clones.

TRBV27	many	TRBD2	TRBJ2-7	CASSRREGDEQYF	TGTGCCAGCAGTCGTCGGGAGGGCGACGAGCAGTACTTC
TRBV6-1	.	.	TRBJ1-5	CASSEGLLTSNQPQHF	TGTGCCAGCAGTGAAGGTCTGCTAACGAGCAATCAGCCCCAGCATTTT
TRBV29-1	few	.	TRBJ2-2	CSVRHQATGELFF	TGCAGCGTCAGACATCAGGCTACCGGGGAGCTGTTTTTT
TRBV6-2/TRBV6-3	many	TRBD1	TRBJ1-2	CASDPRGGGQIFNYGYTF	TGTGCCAGTGATCCCAGGGGTGGGGGACAGATTTTTAACTATGGCTACACCTTC
TRBV2	many	.	TRBJ1-5	CASSVGDGFGNQPQHF	TGTGCCAGCAGTGTAGGGGACGGGTTCGGTAATCAGCCCCAGCATTTT
TRBV20-1	many	TRBD2	TRBJ2-7	CSAILAGSYEQYF	TGCAGTGCTATACTAGCGGGGTCCTACGAGCAGTACTTC
TRBV20-1	many	TRBD2	TRBJ2-7	CSASGRAALDEQYF	TGCAGTGCTAGCGGGAGGGCCGCTTTGGACGAGCAGTACTTC
TRBV7-9	many	.	TRBJ2-7	CASRPGTVGYEQYF	TGTGCCAGCAGACCCGGGACGGTGGGGTACGAGCAGTACTTC
TRBV27	many	.	TRBJ2-7	CASRSAYEQYF	TGTGCCAGCAGAAGTGCCTACGAGCAGTACTTC
TRBV20-1	many	.	TRBJ1-2	CSARDRQLPLRYGYTF	TGCAGTGCTAGAGATCGGCAGCTACCTCTTCGCTATGGCTACACCTTC
TRBV19	.	.	TRBJ2-5	CASSWGRGIREETQYF	TGTGCCAGTAGTTGGGGGAGAGGGATAAGAGAAGAGACCCAGTACTTC
TRBV7-2	many	.	TRBJ1-5	CASSLGSGWPQHF	TGTGCCAGCAGCTTAGGCTCAGGCTGGCCCCAGCATTTT
TRBV16	many	.	TRBJ1-4	CASSQSSGSYEKLFF	TGTGCCAGCAGCCAGAGCTCAGGGAGTTATGAAAAACTGTTTTTT
TRBV5-4	few	.	TRBJ2-5	CASSLNPMETQYF	TGTGCCAGCAGCCTAAACCCTATGGAGACCCAGTACTTC
TRBV7-9	few	.	TRBJ1-5	CASSPSGGHQPQHF	TGTGCCAGCAGCCCCTCCGGGGGGCATCAGCCCCAGCATTTT
TRBV6-5	many	.	TRBJ2-7	CASSYSAAGPYSYEQYF	TGTGCCAGCAGTTACTCGGCGGCAGGGCCGTATTCCTACGAGCAGTACTTC
TRBV12-3/TRBV12-4	many	TRBD2	TRBJ2-2	CASSLGTSGIVVGTGELFF	TGTGCCAGCAGTTTAGGGACTAGCGGGATAGTTGTTGGAACCGGGGAGCTGTTTTTT
TRBV11-2	.	.	TRBJ2-7	CASSSLLRTPSSYEQYF	TGTGCCAGCAGCTCCCTTCTACGGACTCCCAGCTCCTACGAGCAGTACTTC
TRBV12-3/TRBV12-4	.	TRBD1	TRBJ1-2	CASANRGVDGYTF	TGTGCCAGCGCGAACAGGGGAGTGGATGGCTACACCTTC
TRBV19	few	TRBD1	TRBJ2-7	CASSHDRVGYEQYF	TGTGCCAGTAGCCACGACAGGGTGGGCTACGAGCAGTACTTC
TRBV19	many	TRBD1	TRBJ2-5	CASTDRASGTQYF	TGTGCCAGCACGGACAGGGCGTCCGGGACCCAGTACTTC
TRBV27	many	TRBD2	TRBJ2-2	CASLRLAGDPGELFF	TGTGCCAGCTTACGATTAGCGGGGGACCCCGGGGAGCTGTTTTTT
TRBV6-1	many	.	TRBJ2-7	CASSVDVGVYEQYF	TGTGCCAGCAGTGTCGATGTGGGGGTTTACGAGCAGTACTTC
TRBV20-1	many	.	TRBJ1-1	CSASAVVGNTEAFF	TGCAGTGCTAGTGCCGTGGTAGGGAACACTGAAGCTTTCTTT
TRBV6-2/TRBV6-3	many	.	TRBJ2-7	CASSNRDGSSYEQYF	TGTGCCAGCAGTAACCGGGACGGGAGCTCCTACGAGCAGTACTTC
TRBV6-1	many	TRBD1	TRBJ2-2	CASSAITGGADTGELFF	TGTGCCAGCAGTGCTATCACAGGGGGCGCGGACACCGGGGAGCTGTTTTTT
TRBV11-3	.	.	TRBJ2-6	CASSLAGGGANVLTF	TGTGCCAGCAGCTTAGCAGGAGGTGGGGCCAACGTCCTGACTTTC
TRBV7-2	many	TRBD1	TRBJ1-1	CASRGTVTNTEAFF	TGTGCCAGCCGCGGGACAGTAACGAACACTGAAGCTTTCTTT
TRBV12-3/TRBV12-4	.	.	TRBJ1-5	CASSFYGGNQPQHF	TGTGCCAGCAGTTTTTACGGTGGCAATCAGCCCCAGCATTTT
TRBV4-2	.	.	TRBJ1-2	CASSQDPITNYGYTF	TGTGCCAGCAGCCAAGATCCGATTACTAACTATGGCTACACCTTC
TRBV4-1	many	.	TRBJ2-5	CASSQGQYKETQYF	TGCGCCAGCAGCCAGGGCCAGTATAAAGAGACCCAGTACTTC
TRBV27	many	TRBD2	TRBJ2-5	CASSLSGNIQETQYF	TGTGCCAGCAGTCTGAGCGGGAACATCCAAGAGACCCAGTACTTC
TRBV6-5	.	.	TRBJ2-5	CASSYWANSFEETQYF	TGTGCCAGCAGTTACTGGGCGAATTCTTTTGAGGAGACCCAGTACTTC
TRBV4-2	many	TRBD2	TRBJ2-2	CASSPGLASTGELFF	TGTGCCAGCAGCCCAGGACTAGCGTCAACCGGGGAGCTGTTTTTT
TRBV11-1	few	.	TRBJ2-7	CASSLGGHRGSSYEQYF	TGTGCCAGCAGCTTAGGGGGCCACAGAGGCTCGTCCTACGAGCAGTACTTC
TRBV29-1	many	.	TRBJ2-7	CSGGWGINEQYF	TGCAGCGGAGGGTGGGGGATCAACGAGCAGTACTTC
TRBV30	.	.	TRBJ1-5	CAWSGRLDQPQHF	TGTGCCTGGAGTGGTCGCTTGGATCAGCCCCAGCATTTT
TRBV6-1	.	.	TRBJ2-3	CASNRWDFTDTQYF	TGTGCCAGCAATCGTTGGGACTTCACAGATACGCAGTATTTT
TRBV6-1	many	.	TRBJ1-2	CASSEAQGVGYGYTF	TGTGCCAGCAGTGAAGCGCAGGGAGTAGGCTATGGCTACACCTTC
TRBV24-1	many	.	TRBJ1-1	CATSGHAGEAFF	TGTGCCACCAGTGGGCATGCGGGTGAAGCTTTCTTT
TRBV6-1	.	.	TRBJ2-3	CASSGDGDSTFSTDTQYF	TGTGCCAGCAGTGGGGACGGAGACTCAACTTTTAGCACAGATACGCAGTATTTT
TRBV10-3	many	.	TRBJ2-7	CAISEDSYEQYF	TGTGCCATCAGTGAGGACTCCTACGAGCAGTACTTC
TRBV7-2	many	.	TRBJ2-5	CASSLGAPRQETQYF	TGTGCCAGCAGCTTAGGGGCACCTAGGCAAGAGACCCAGTACTTC
TRBV5-1	many	TRBD2	TRBJ2-5	CASSSGLAGGKETQYF	TGCGCCAGCAGCAGCGGGCTAGCGGGAGGTAAAGAGACCCAGTACTTC